Listed below are T cell receptor beta chains from one sample, sequenced in a study of identical twins. MiXCR, applied by TCRdb to the 5' RACE reads, yields one record per CDR3 protein. The sample comprises about 790,000 distinct CDR3 sequences, around a sixth of which are singletons, and around 13% rests with the top ten. These sequences were also reported in another study, on T cells expressing NK-cell markers.

The material sequenced was PBMCs. These receptors were obtained from a young woman in good health. The CDR3 runs from the conserved cysteine through the conserved F or W. The D gene is left open where the match is weak. A row's size may be missing; if present it is once, few, many or a size class.

clone_size	v_call	d_call	j_call	cdr3_aa	cdr3_nt
few	TRBV5-1	.	TRBJ1-6	CASSPLGRYNSPLHF	TGCGCCAGCAGCCCACTCGGCAGATATAATTCACCCCTCCACTTT
few	TRBV5-5	.	TRBJ1-3	CASSLAPLGPGNTIYF	TGTGCCAGCAGCTTGGCTCCGTTGGGTCCTGGAAACACCATATATTTT
.	TRBV10-3	TRBD2	TRBJ2-1	CATQAGAGSSDPYNEQFF	TGTGCCACACAGGCGGGAGCGGGAAGCTCTGACCCGTACAATGAGCAGTTCTTC
.	TRBV27	TRBD1	TRBJ2-7	CASSSRGPFSYEQYF	TGTGCCAGCAGTTCAAGGGGGCCCTTTTCCTACGAGCAGTACTTC
.	TRBV6-1	TRBD1	TRBJ1-1	CASKQGPEAFF	TGTGCCAGCAAACAGGGGCCTGAAGCTTTCTTT
.	TRBV12-3/TRBV12-4	TRBD1	TRBJ2-2	CASSPYTRQGPNTGELFF	TGTGCCAGCAGTCCCTACACCAGACAGGGGCCTAACACCGGGGAGCTGTTTTTT
few	TRBV5-1	.	TRBJ2-7	CASSLAAATGYEQYF	TGCGCCAGCAGCTTGGCTGCGGCTACGGGCTACGAGCAGTACTTC
.	TRBV5-1	TRBD2	TRBJ2-3	CASSLLTGGPGTQYF	TGCGCCAGCAGCTTGTTAACGGGAGGGCCGGGGACGCAGTATTTT
.	TRBV9	TRBD2	TRBJ2-1	CASSVPTSGPYNEQFF	TGTGCCAGCAGCGTTCCGACTAGCGGACCCTACAATGAGCAGTTCTTC
.	TRBV20-1	TRBD2	TRBJ2-1	CSARKLAGGREQFF	TGCAGTGCTAGAAAACTAGCGGGGGGACGTGAGCAGTTCTTC
.	TRBV6-6	TRBD1	TRBJ1-3	CASSYDGTGGGNTIYF	TGTGCCAGCAGTTACGACGGGACAGGGGGTGGAAACACCATATATTTT
.	TRBV3-1	.	TRBJ2-7	CASSQGKGSRTYEQYF	TGTGCCAGCAGCCAAGGAAAGGGGTCCCGTACCTACGAGCAGTACTTC
few	TRBV25-1	TRBD1	TRBJ2-4	CATRTGDDGIQYF	TGTGCCACCAGAACAGGGGATGATGGCATTCAGTACTTC
few	TRBV19	.	TRBJ1-1	CATAGMYTEAFF	TGTGCCACTGCGGGGATGTATACTGAAGCTTTCTTT
.	TRBV15	.	TRBJ2-7	CATSRDEASYEQYF	TGTGCCACCAGCAGAGATGAGGCTAGCTACGAGCAGTACTTC
.	TRBV7-2	.	TRBJ2-4	CASSLVFSHLAKNIQYF	TGTGCCAGCAGCTTAGTGTTTAGCCACCTAGCCAAAAACATTCAGTACTTC
.	TRBV27	.	TRBJ2-7	CASSLAVMNEQYF	TGTGCCAGCAGTTTAGCGGTAATGAACGAGCAGTACTTC
.	TRBV5-1	.	TRBJ2-7	CASSLEVVSRRSYEQYF	TGCGCCAGCAGCTTGGAGGTTGTCAGTCGAAGGAGCTACGAGCAGTACTTC
.	TRBV15	.	TRBJ2-1	CATSRNLAGEQFF	TGTGCCACCAGCAGAAACCTAGCCGGTGAGCAGTTCTTC
.	TRBV12-3/TRBV12-4	.	TRBJ2-3	CASSLPGVGSDTQYF	TGTGCCAGCAGTTTACCAGGGGTTGGTTCAGATACGCAGTATTTT
many	TRBV12-3/TRBV12-4	TRBD2	TRBJ2-1	CASSFLAGYNEQFF	TGTGCCAGCAGTTTTCTAGCGGGGTACAATGAGCAGTTCTTC
many	TRBV6-1	.	TRBJ1-6	CASWRHNSPLHF	TGTGCCAGCTGGAGACATAATTCACCCCTCCACTTT
few	TRBV18	.	TRBJ2-1	CASSPPSLNEQFF	TGTGCCAGCTCACCACCGTCCCTCAATGAGCAGTTCTTC
.	TRBV29-1	.	TRBJ2-5	CSVVWAAQETQYF	TGCAGCGTTGTGTGGGCGGCCCAAGAGACCCAGTACTTC
few	TRBV4-2	.	TRBJ1-4	CASSPRRTVIEKLFF	TGTGCCAGCAGCCCGAGGCGGACAGTGATTGAAAAACTGTTTTTT